One T cell receptor beta chain is described in this entry. The sample belongs to a study of blood T cell repertoires in COVID-19. For the study at large: Nucleic acid was either cDNA or gDNA, and it came from T cells, B-cell-depleted T cells, or PBMCs.

Repertoires were generated with immunoSEQ multiplex PCR, while TCRdb's copy carries only in-frame clones and drops some. Counted here are around 140,000 clones, approximately 80% occurring once; the ten biggest clones make up approximately 3.6%. The TCR comes from an older man who had recovered from COVID-19. Source material: peripheral blood.

CDR3 nucleotide sequence: TGTGCCAGCAGTTACTCACAGACAGGGGGTGAGATTAACAATGAGCAGTTCTTC. Translating it yields CASSYSQTGGEINNEQFF. The V gene is TRBV6-2 or TRBV6-3, the J gene TRBJ2-1, with 9 bases aligning to TRBD1. The CDR3 is 18 amino acids. V shed 0 bases and J 5 bases; nucleotides not matched to a gene: 11. Germline V gene sequence: CDR1 MNHEY, CDR2 SVGEGT.